Listed below are T cell receptor beta chains from one sample, sequenced in a study of T cell changes during pregnancy in multiple sclerosis. Generated by immunoSEQ multiplex PCR, the TCRdb table keeps only in-frame clones and is missing some. In the table there are 70,000 to 100,000 clones, over 85% of which are singletons. The sequencing used peripheral blood, collected in the first trimester of pregnancy. The source is a female donor with multiple sclerosis, enrolled in a pregnancy study. The CDR3 runs from the conserved cysteine through the conserved F or W. The order of the fields is D gene, J gene, clone size, V gene, CDR3 DNA, CDR3 protein. The D gene is left open where the match is weak. Clone size is stated in some rows and not others, as once, few, many or a class when expanded.

>TRBD1|TRBJ1-2|-|TRBV29-1
TGCAGCGTCGCCCAAGGACAGGGCTCGCGGTATGGCTACACCTTC
CSVAQGQGSRYGYTF
>TRBD1|TRBJ1-1|once|TRBV19
TGTGCCAGTAGTCCACCAGGACAGGAAAACACTGAAGCTTTCTTT
CASSPPGQENTEAFF
>-|TRBJ1-6|-|TRBV7-2
TGTGCCAGCAGCCTACAGGAGTATAATTCACCCCTCCACTTT
CASSLQEYNSPLHF
>-|TRBJ2-2|-|TRBV6-6
TGTGCCAGCAGTTACGGGCTGAACACCGGGGAGCTGTTTTTT
CASSYGLNTGELFF
>-|TRBJ1-3|-|TRBV7-2
TGTGCCAGCAGCTTAGCGCTGGGGGCCCACTCTGGAAACACCATATATTTT
CASSLALGAHSGNTIYF
>TRBD2|TRBJ2-6|-|TRBV5-5
TGTGCCAGCAGCCCCTTCGGCGGGGGCTCTGGGGCCAACGTCCTGACTTTC
CASSPFGGGSGANVLTF
>-|TRBJ1-2|-|TRBV28
TGTGCCAGCAGTCACCCTCCCCAGGGGCTCGGCTATGGCTACACCTTC
CASSHPPQGLGYGYTF
>-|TRBJ2-4|-|TRBV2
TGTGCCAGCAGTGAGAACCCGTTTTCCCTCCGGGGGATTCAGTACTTC
CASSENPFSLRGIQYF
>TRBD1|TRBJ2-1|-|TRBV28
TGTGCCAGCAGTTTGCCCCGGGGACAGACGGATGAGCAGTTCTTC
CASSLPRGQTDEQFF
>-|TRBJ1-1|-|TRBV5-1
TGCGCCAGCAGCTTATTCGGGGAAACTTTGAACACTGAAGCTTTCTTT
CASSLFGETLNTEAFF